This entry is about one TCR beta chain. The antigen is undetermined. The data derive from a study of T-cell memory formation after mild COVID-19. For the study at large: Largely donor-specific sequence clusters came from a couple of donors. Study-wide findings and caveats: Contracting CD4+ clones were located mainly in CM and EM, and CD8+ clones in EMRA. Clones that shrank (day 15 to 85) were balanced CD4/CD8, whereas later expanders leaned CD4+.

Constant-segment primers and 5'RACE yielded cDNA libraries for TCR alpha and TCR beta, each carrying sample barcodes and UMIs. TCRdb ran MiXCR on the 5' RACE reads and lists one entry per CDR3 protein. The table lists approximately 290,000 distinct CDR3 sequences, around 15% of them singletons. The CDR3 is 12 residues long. V was pared by 1 base and J by 11 bases, with 10 bases between. Germline-derived CDR1 and CDR2 are SGHDN and FVKESK. Source material: PBMCs or a T cell subset sorted from them (not recorded which). The V gene is TRBV14, the J gene TRBJ2-3, with D perhaps being TRBD1 or TRBD2 (5 bases each). The receptor's source is a man aged 18-30 years who had mild COVID-19 (a few samples of this study predate the infection). Cell type and time point are not known. The chain's CDR3 is CASSQGGGRQYF. The CDR3 DNA is TGTGCCAGCAGCCAAGGTGGGGGAAGGCAGTATTTT.